The T cell receptor beta chain under discussion was sequenced for a study of blood T cell repertoires in COVID-19 (TCRdb year 2020). Describing the broader study: Samples from collaborators originated in the United States, Italy and Spain and spanned both the acute and convalescent phases of COVID-19. Where available, HLA class I and class II types were obtained from metadata supplied by the sample provider rather than from assay-based typing. The material from the prospective study consisted of cDNA or gDNA derived from T cells, B-cell-depleted T cells, or PBMCs. The dataset comprised deeply sampled blood TCRbeta repertoires from subjects exposed to, actively infected with, or recovered from COVID-19. The samples were drawn from the first 160 participants of the ongoing ImmuneRACE study and from more than 1,000 subjects provided by 6 global collaborators. The repertoires were released in a freely available public database meant as a resource for research on the immune response to SARS-CoV-2. Nearly every sample came with metadata listing a de-identified subject ID, COVID-19 status, age in years and sex. Results the study describes overall, beyond this receptor: Clinical and demographic metadata were provided uncurated, with the amount varying by source and participant.

TCRbeta CDR3 regions were amplified from genomic DNA by means of the immunoSEQ Assay, a bias-controlled multiplex PCR. On the authors' methods: The number of nucleated cells in each sample was estimated by amplification of reference gene primers within the assay. Sequence reads were collapsed and filtered to measure the absolute abundance of every unique TCRbeta CDR3 rearrangement. For each sample, productive Simpson clonality was calculated by taking the square root of Simpson's diversity index across productive rearrangements. In TCRdb, the immuneACCESS table is reduced to in-frame sequences with V and J assigned. These tables do not hold every clone; where another copy was compared, an unresolved V gene accounts for under half, and the others remain unexplained. That table gives V, J and clone size, and the DNA gave D and trimming. The sample records fewer than 200,000 clones, about 87% of which are singletons. Clones ranked in the top ten supply around 13% of the sample.

As for this clone: Its antigen is currently not known. Per-nucleotide qualities are absent, and no much larger clonotype sits a single base away.

At one collaborating source in Seattle, patients were enrolled during active infection and were followed longitudinally through the course of disease. Each collaborating institution followed its own protocols to collect whole blood in K2EDTA tubes. For TCRbeta analysis, collaborators shipped samples in one of three forms: frozen whole blood, isolated PBMCs, or DNA extracted from either of those sample types. Spanning cysteine to phenylalanine, the CDR3 consists of 17 amino acids. The sequence is cut down to CDR3 DNA, 51 bases in frame from base 1. Via the germline V gene, CDR1 is SGHTA and CDR2 FQGNSA. Compared with germline, V lacks 5 bases and J lacks 2 bases; bases without a gene match: 14.

The origin of this receptor is a woman between 65 and 79 years old with COVID-19, enrolled during active disease. The chain is assembled from TRBV7-2 and TRBJ2-7, and 8 bases in between align with TRBD2. The specimen was peripheral blood. The CDR3 here reads CASSPVSGGRPTYEQYF. The sequence in DNA is TGTGCCAGCAGCCCTGTGAGCGGGGGCCGACCAACCTACGAGCAGTACTTC.